This passage covers 11 T cell receptor beta chains from one sample sequenced in a study of blood T cell repertoires in COVID-19. TCRdb's copy holds only in-frame clones and misses some; the assay was immunoSEQ multiplex PCR. Here the sample spans over 200,000 clones, 70% to 90% being singletons. Material: peripheral blood. The receptors come from a woman younger than 35 who had recovered from COVID-19.

This clone was counted once. V gene TRBV4-3 combines with J gene TRBJ2-1; a weak D match, TRBD2 (7 bases). Germline CDR1 LGHNA, CDR2 YSLEER. Trimming left V 0 bases short and J 4 bases short, with 16 bases between. The CDR3 runs to 17 residues. The CDR3 sequence is CASSQEVGGLGYNEQFF. The CDR3 DNA sequence: TGCGCCAGCAGCCAAGAGGTCGGGGGGCTGGGTTACAATGAGCAGTTCTTC.

The genes are TRBV20-1 and TRBJ1-4; D remains ambiguous. The CDR3 covers 11 residues. Germline V gives CDR1 DFQATT, CDR2 SNEGSKA (reference sequence). Trimming shortened V by 6 bases and J by 8 bases, and 10 bases separated the two germline ends. CDR3 nucleotide sequence: TGCAGTGCCAATGACGGGGAAAAACTGTTTTTT. Translating it yields CSANDGEKLFF.

The chain joins TRBV27 to TRBJ2-4; a weak D match, TRBD2 (7 bases). Per the germline V gene, CDR1 is MNHEY and CDR2 is SMNVEV (reference sequence). Trimming shortened V by 3 bases and J by 5 bases, and 11 bases separated the two germline ends. The CDR3 length is 14 residues. CDR3 in amino acids: CASSFWGGQNIQYF. CDR3 nucleotide sequence: TGTGCCAGCAGTTTTTGGGGGGGCCAAAACATTCAGTACTTC.

This clone was detected only once. The chain combines TRBV15 with TRBJ2-2; the match to TRBD2 covers 7 bases. J lost 4 bases, V lost 3 bases, and 29 bases had no gene match. The length of the CDR3 is 23 residues. CDR1 is LNHNV and CDR2 is YYDKDF in the germline V gene (reference sequence). For the CDR3, the DNA is TGTGCCACCAGCAGTCTAATAATTGGGATACTGACTAAACCAGCGGGATCCACCGGGGAGCTGTTTTTT. Protein: CATSSLIIGILTKPAGSTGELFF.

The CDR3 nucleotides are TGTGCCAGCAGCCCAATAGCGGGTAAAACCTACAATGAGCAGTTCTTC. Its protein product is CASSPIAGKTYNEQFF. This chain links TRBV14 with TRBJ2-1, with 7 bases aligning to TRBD2. The CDR3 runs to 16 residues. CDR1 is SGHDN, CDR2 FVKESK, per germline. V dropped 4 bases and J dropped 2; count of bases not matched to a gene: 8.

This chain uses TRBV15 with TRBJ1-5; D gene uncertain. Looked up from germline, CDR1 is LNHNV and CDR2 is YYDKDF (reference sequence). The CDR3 covers 16 residues. Trimming removed 0 bases from V and 2 bases from J, with 11 bases in between. As DNA, the CDR3 is TGTGCCACCAGCAGAGATCGGGGTTCTGGCAATCAGCCCCAGCATTTT. It encodes CATSRDRGSGNQPQHF.

V is TRBV5-5 and J is TRBJ2-5; 8 bases are shared with TRBD1. Germline lookup yields CDR1 SGHKS and CDR2 YYEKEE (reference sequence). The CDR3 has 17 residues. The trim removed 3 bases at V and 1 base at J, leaving 11 bases unmatched. The CDR3 is CASSSLGQGVFQETQYF. The CDR3 DNA reads TGTGCCAGCAGCTCGCTCGGACAGGGAGTCTTCCAAGAGACCCAGTACTTC. Using reference TRBV5-5 and TRBJ2-5 for the parts outside the CDR3, the full variable domain is DAGVTQSPTHLIKTRGQQVTLRCSPISGHKSVSWYQQVLGQGPQFIFQYYEKEERGRGNFPDRFSARQFPNYSSELNVNALLLGDSALYLCASSSLGQGVFQETQYFGPGTRLLVL.

Turning to this clone: One junction end does not reproduce the germline sequence, and a read error may be involved. This sequence joins TRBV11-2 and TRBJ2-2, with D perhaps matching TRBD2 (6 bases). The germline V gene encodes CDR1 SGHAT and CDR2 FQNNGV. This CDR3 spans 12 amino acids. This CDR3 reads CASSLGGGSPHF. The CDR3 nucleotides are TGTGCCAGCAGCTTAGGTGGGGGGAGTCCTCACTTT.

The J gene is TRBJ2-1, the V gene TRBV10-2; TRBD1 might be the D (5 bases). Germline V gene lookup returns CDR1 WSHSY and CDR2 SAAADI. V was shortened by 0 bases and J by 10 bases, with 16 bases between the two germline ends. The CDR3 runs to 15 residues. The CDR3, as DNA: TGCGCCAGCAGTGAGTCCCAGGGCCGTCTTTCGGAGCAGTTCTTC. This codes for CASSESQGRLSEQFF.

The chain joins TRBV6-5 to TRBJ2-5; tentative D call: TRBD1 (6 bases). Germline V lookup: CDR1 MNHEY, CDR2 SVGAGI. Trimming cost V 2 bases and J 2 bases, with 9 bases left between them. This CDR3 region has 14 residues. CDR3 DNA sequence: TGTGCCAGCAGTTACGGGGGCGGGCAAGAGACCCAGTACTTC. Amino acids: CASSYGGGQETQYF.

The J gene is TRBJ1-1, the V gene TRBV19, with a possible D match to TRBD1 (6 bases). The germline V gene has CDR1 LNHDA and CDR2 SQIVND (reference sequence). V gave up 1 base and J gave up 1 base, with 10 bases separating them. The CDR3 is 15 residues long. Here the CDR3 DNA reads TGTGCCAGTAGTATAGTAGGACAGCCGAACACTGAAGCTTTCTTT. Translating it yields CASSIVGQPNTEAFF.